Listed below are T cell receptor beta chains from one sample, sequenced in a study of cytomegalovirus exposure and HLA in healthy donors. Method: immunoSEQ multiplex PCR; TCRdb's copy keeps in-frame clones and lacks some. This sample has about 93,000 clones, with around 80% found just once. Sequencing used PBMCs. The receptors come from a man aged 30-40 years in good health and CMV-seronegative. The CDR3 runs from the conserved cysteine through the conserved F or W. A D gene is named only where the DNA matches it firmly. Size is stated for part of the rows, as once, few or many counts, or as a class when the clone is expanded.

TRBD2	-	TRBV7-3	TRBJ2-3	16	CASSPGTSGRSDTQYF	TGTGCCAGCAGCCCGGGGACTAGCGGGAGGTCGGATACGCAGTATTTT
-	-	TRBV18	TRBJ1-2	13	CASSPRGNYGYTF	TGTGCCAGCTCACCGCGAGGTAACTATGGCTACACCTTC
-	-	TRBV6-5	TRBJ2-2	13	CASSYQYTGELFF	TGTGCCAGCAGTTACCAGTACACCGGGGAGCTGTTTTTT
-	-	TRBV7-2	TRBJ1-5	11	CASSAAGPQHF	TGTGCCAGCAGCGCCGCAGGGCCCCAGCATTTT
TRBD1	-	TRBV5-1	TRBJ1-2	15	CASSFTGTGGSGYTF	TGCGCCAGCAGTTTCACCGGGACAGGGGGCTCTGGCTACACCTTC
TRBD2	few	TRBV4-1	TRBJ2-3	21	CASSQLPRLADFVKSTDTQYF	TGCGCCAGCAGCCAACTTCCTAGACTAGCGGACTTTGTAAAAAGCACAGATACGCAGTATTTT
TRBD2	once	TRBV7-2	TRBJ2-7	15	CASSLLIAGEDEQYF	TGTGCCAGCAGCCTCCTGATAGCGGGGGAGGACGAGCAGTACTTC
-	-	TRBV27	TRBJ2-7	13	CASRRGLPYEQYF	TGTGCCAGCAGAAGGGGTTTGCCCTACGAGCAGTACTTC
TRBD2	-	TRBV7-9	TRBJ2-7	15	CASLPDGGATYEQYF	TGTGCCAGCCTACCCGACGGGGGGGCCACCTACGAGCAGTACTTC
TRBD1	few	TRBV4-1	TRBJ2-1	16	CASSPWEDRAYNEQFF	TGCGCCAGCAGCCCGTGGGAGGACAGGGCCTACAATGAGCAGTTCTTC
TRBD1	-	TRBV18	TRBJ2-5	16	CASSPWTGGPEETQYF	TGTGCCAGCTCACCCTGGACAGGGGGCCCTGAAGAGACCCAGTACTTC
-	few	TRBV15	TRBJ2-3	12	CATSRGLDTQYF	TGTGCCACCAGCAGAGGTCTTGATACGCAGTATTTT
-	-	TRBV19	TRBJ1-2	15	CASTTDPSRGYGYTF	TGTGCCAGTACCACCGACCCTTCTCGAGGCTATGGCTACACCTTC
TRBD2	once	TRBV6-5	TRBJ2-5	15	CASTGPAGGREAQYF	TGTGCCAGCACCGGGCCAGCGGGGGGCCGGGAGGCCCAGTACTTC
TRBD1	once	TRBV7-9	TRBJ1-1	14	CASADRGLGTEAFF	TGTGCCAGTGCAGACAGGGGACTGGGCACTGAAGCTTTCTTT
TRBD1	-	TRBV18	TRBJ2-7	15	CASSPIQGARNEQYF	TGTGCCAGCTCACCTATACAGGGGGCGCGGAACGAGCAGTACTTC
TRBD2	-	TRBV4-2	TRBJ2-2	18	CASSPRTSGGTNTGELFF	TGTGCCAGCAGCCCTCGGACTAGCGGGGGAACGAACACCGGGGAGCTGTTTTTT
-	few	TRBV4-3	TRBJ2-7	16	CASSQEYSGPSYEQYF	TGCGCCAGCAGCCAAGAATACAGCGGGCCCTCCTACGAGCAGTACTTC
TRBD1	-	TRBV10-2	TRBJ2-2	14	CASSGNTGAGELFF	TGCGCCAGCAGTGGAAATACAGGGGCCGGGGAGCTGTTTTTT
-	-	TRBV14	TRBJ1-2	15	CASSQGTTVIYGYTF	TGTGCCAGCAGCCAAGGTACAACAGTCATCTATGGCTACACCTTC
TRBD2	-	TRBV11-2	TRBJ2-5	16	CASTKSWGGKGETQYF	TGTGCCAGCACCAAATCTTGGGGGGGGAAGGGGGAGACCCAGTACTTC
-	-	TRBV11-2	TRBJ2-1	13	CASSLVQGYEQFF	TGTGCCAGCAGCTTAGTTCAGGGTTATGAGCAGTTCTTC
TRBD1	few	TRBV9	TRBJ2-3	17	CASSGRLRDSNTDTQYF	TGTGCCAGCAGCGGACGACTGAGGGACAGCAACACAGATACGCAGTATTTT
-	-	TRBV4-1	TRBJ1-3	19	CASSPLGAGMTSSGNTIYF	TGCGCCAGCAGCCCCCTTGGAGCAGGGATGACTTCCTCTGGAAACACCATATATTTT
TRBD1	-	TRBV16	TRBJ1-2	13	CASSQNRGYGYTF	TGTGCCAGCAGCCAAAACAGGGGATATGGCTACACCTTC
-	-	TRBV6-1	TRBJ2-3	15	CASSETVSGPDTQYF	TGTGCCAGCAGTGAAACAGTATCAGGGCCAGATACGCAGTATTTT
-	-	TRBV9	TRBJ2-3	16	CASSVRQGSSTDTQYF	TGTGCCAGCAGCGTACGGCAGGGGTCAAGCACAGATACGCAGTATTTT
-	many	TRBV6-1	TRBJ1-4	13	CASRSRVFEKLFF	TGTGCCAGCAGAAGCCGGGTTTTCGAAAAACTGTTTTTT
-	-	TRBV5-6	TRBJ1-1	12	CASSYSGTEAFF	TGTGCCAGCAGCTATTCCGGCACTGAAGCTTTCTTT
-	-	TRBV4-1	TRBJ1-6	16	CASSQGGQRNNSPLHF	TGCGCCAGCAGCCAAGGGGGGCAGAGAAATAATTCACCCCTCCACTTT
TRBD2	-	TRBV5-1	TRBJ2-3	16	CASSLDLAGSTDTQYF	TGCGCCAGCAGCTTGGATCTAGCGGGGAGCACAGATACGCAGTATTTT
-	once	TRBV7-2	TRBJ1-4	17	CASSLVGWSREDEKLFF	TGTGCCAGCAGCTTAGTAGGTTGGAGCAGGGAAGATGAAAAACTGTTTTTT
TRBD2	-	TRBV19	TRBJ2-5	15	CASSLGLGASETQYF	TGTGCCAGTAGTTTGGGACTAGGTGCTAGCGAGACCCAGTACTTC
-	-	TRBV19	TRBJ2-1	16	CASSIRAGDSYNEQFF	TGTGCCAGTAGTATTAGGGCGGGTGACTCCTACAATGAGCAGTTCTTC
TRBD2	once	TRBV6-1	TRBJ2-3	18	CASSEVVSGRRSTDTQYF	TGTGCCAGCAGTGAAGTAGTTAGCGGGAGGCGTAGCACAGATACGCAGTATTTT
-	-	TRBV7-2	TRBJ2-1	15	CASSKDRGSYNEQFF	TGTGCCAGCAGCAAGGACAGAGGCTCCTACAATGAGCAGTTCTTC
TRBD1	-	TRBV5-1	TRBJ2-3	15	CASSTGQGAGDTRYF	TGCGCCAGCAGCACAGGACAGGGGGCGGGAGATACGCGGTATTTT